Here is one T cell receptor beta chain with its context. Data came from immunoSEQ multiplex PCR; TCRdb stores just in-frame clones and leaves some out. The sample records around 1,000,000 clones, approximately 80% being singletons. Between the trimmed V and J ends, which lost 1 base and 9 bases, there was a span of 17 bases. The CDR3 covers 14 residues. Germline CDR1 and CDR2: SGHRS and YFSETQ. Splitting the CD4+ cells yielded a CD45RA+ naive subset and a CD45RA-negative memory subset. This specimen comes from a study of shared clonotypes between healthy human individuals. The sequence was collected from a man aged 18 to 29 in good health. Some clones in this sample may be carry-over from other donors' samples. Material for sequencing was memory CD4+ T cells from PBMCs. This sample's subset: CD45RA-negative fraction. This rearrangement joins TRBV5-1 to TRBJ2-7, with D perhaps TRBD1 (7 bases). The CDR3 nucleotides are TGCGCCAGCAGCTTGCAGGGGGGCCAGGCTTGGCAGTACTTC. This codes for CASSLQGGQAWQYF.